A single sample gave rise to the 19 T cell receptor beta chains below, sequenced in a study of beta chain features in type 1 diabetes. TCRB transcripts that were expressed got sequenced, as all of the isolated RNA had been reverse transcribed. Assay: immunoSEQ multiplex PCR; the TCRdb copy retains only in-frame clones and omits some. This sample has hundreds of thousands of clones, with about an eighth found just once. The specimen sequenced was naive CD4+ T cells from blood. The receptor set was obtained from a woman between 18 and 29 years old in good health.

This clone appeared a single time. V gene TRBV6-6 combines with J gene TRBJ2-3; 9 bases line up with TRBD1. CDR1 and CDR2 (germline): MNHNY, SVGAGI (reference sequence). V was clipped by 6 bases and J by 5 bases; unmatched bases: 6. The CDR3 has 14 amino acids. Here the CDR3 reads CASRDTGGRDTQYF. In DNA form, the CDR3 reads TGTGCCAGCAGGGATACAGGGGGCAGAGATACGCAGTATTTT.

This clone was counted between two and nine times. J is TRBJ2-7 and V is TRBV18; TRBD1 or TRBD2 may be the D gene (5 bases each). The CDR3 is 13 amino acids. Trimming pared 2 bases from V and 5 bases from J, leaving 10 bases between. The germline gives CDR1 KGHSH, CDR2 LQKENI. This CDR3 reads CASSPIGAHEQYV. CDR3 nucleotides: TGTGCCAGCTCACCAATCGGGGCACACGAGCAGTACGTC.

This chain connects TRBV7-2 to TRBJ2-1; possible D gene TRBD1, 6 bases. The V and J ends lost 5 bases and 0 bases respectively, with 11 bases between them. The CDR3 sequence is 15 residues long. Per germline, CDR1 SGHTA and CDR2 FQGNSA. CDR3 sequence: CASSQGHSSYNEQFF. The DNA for the CDR3 is TGTGCCAGCAGCCAGGGGCATAGCTCCTACAATGAGCAGTTCTTC.

The chain joins TRBV15 to TRBJ2-3; 10 nucleotides align to TRBD2. From germline, CDR1 is LNHNV and CDR2 YYDKDF (reference sequence). V trimming: 5 bases; J trimming: 2 bases; junction bases outside the gene matches: 10. The CDR3 is 17 amino acids. The CDR3 sequence: CATSERGGVTITDTQYF. The CDR3 DNA is TGTGCCACCAGCGAGCGGGGGGGCGTTACTATCACAGATACGCAGTATTTT. Supplemented by reference TRBV15 and TRBJ2-3, the full variable domain reads DAMVIQNPRYQVTQFGKPVTLSCSQTLNHNVMYWYQQKSSQAPKLLFHYYDKDFNNEADTPDNFQSRRPNTSFCFLDIRSPGLGDTAMYLCATSERGGVTITDTQYFGPGTRLTVL.

The rearrangement uses TRBV28 and TRBJ1-1; weak D call: TRBD1 (5 bases). The CDR3 is 13 residues long. Per the germline V gene, CDR1 is MDHEN and CDR2 is SYDVKM. With 5 bases removed from V and 5 bases from J, the gap between germline ends came to 12 bases. The CDR3 is CASSLSGTTEAFF. CDR3 DNA sequence: TGTGCCAGCAGTCTGTCTGGGACGACTGAAGCTTTCTTT.

This clone was observed a few times. V usage is TRBV27 and J usage is TRBJ2-3, with 7 positions matching TRBD2. The CDR3 runs 13 residues. Unmatched junction bases numbered 3, after V lost 6 bases and J lost 3 bases. Germline CDR1 is MNHEY and CDR2 is SMNVEV (reference sequence). The DNA of the CDR3 is TGTGCCAGCAGCAGACTAGCAACAGATACGCAGTATTTT. Its translation is CASSRLATDTQYF.

The chain has TRBV7-9 and TRBJ1-5; D remains unclear. Per the germline V gene, CDR1 is SEHNR and CDR2 is FQNEAQ (reference sequence). The CDR3 runs 14 residues. V lost 3 bases and J 2 bases, leaving 8 bases between the germline ends. Written as DNA, the CDR3 is TGTGCCAGCAGCTTCGAGGGAGGCAATCAGCCCCAGCATTTT. Protein: CASSFEGGNQPQHF.

This clone has only a few counts. The V and J genes are TRBV19 and TRBJ1-6, with TRBD1 matching 7 bases. Germline V lookup: CDR1 LNHDA, CDR2 SQIVND (reference sequence). The V gene end was trimmed by 2 bases and the J gene end by 5 bases; junction bases not matched to a gene: 3. The CDR3 has 15 amino acids. This CDR3 reads CASSIYGQDNSPLHF. In DNA form, the CDR3 reads TGTGCCAGTAGTATATACGGACAGGATAATTCACCCCTCCACTTT.

This clone has just a few counts. This rearrangement joins TRBV2 to TRBJ2-2, with no clear D. Looked up from germline, CDR1 is SNHLY and CDR2 is FYNNEI. The CDR3 has 13 residues. V lost 6 bases to trimming and J lost 6 bases, with 11 bases between them. CDR3 nucleotides: TGTGCCAGCAGAGGTATAGGCCCCGGGGAGCTGTTTTTT. Protein product: CASRGIGPGELFF.

This rearrangement joins TRBV9 to TRBJ1-2; TRBD1 matches 7 bases. Germline CDR1 is SGDLS and CDR2 is YYNGEE. V shed 3 bases and J 4 bases; nucleotides not matched to a gene: 6. This CDR3 region has 14 residues. The CDR3 region has the DNA TGTGCCAGCAGCGCTCTAGGACAGGCCTATGGCTACACCTTC. Its protein product is CASSALGQAYGYTF.

This clone was picked up a small number of times. The chain recombines TRBV7-2 with TRBJ1-2; maybe TRBD1 (6 bases). Germline V gene lookup returns CDR1 SGHTA and CDR2 FQGNSA. The CDR3 contains 16 residues. Trimming removed 2 bases at V and 3 bases at J, with 16 bases between. The CDR3 sequence is CASSLTRTVSHYGYTF. DNA of the CDR3: TGTGCCAGCAGCTTAACCCGGACAGTTTCCCACTATGGCTACACCTTC.

The CDR3 region has the DNA TGTGCTAGTGGTTTGGGTTCCAGTACCGGGACAGGGGTGGACGAGCAGTACTTC. This codes for CASGLGSSTGTGVDEQYF. The chain uses TRBV12-5 and TRBJ2-7; 10 bases are shared with TRBD1. The germline gives CDR1 LGHNT, CDR2 FRNRAP. V lost 1 base, J lost 5 bases, and 14 bases stayed unmatched. The CDR3 is made up of 18 amino acids.

This clone was picked up a small number of times. This chain links TRBV7-4 with TRBJ2-5; no reliable D call. V was shortened by 3 bases and J by 3 bases, with 11 bases between the two germline ends. From germline, CDR1 is SGHVT and CDR2 SQSDAQ. This CDR3 contains 14 residues. The CDR3 region is CASSFLESKETQYF. DNA for the CDR3: TGTGCCAGCAGCTTCCTCGAATCGAAAGAGACCCAGTACTTC.

This clone turned up a few times. The V call is TRBV15, the J call TRBJ1-2, with D possibly being TRBD1 (5 bases). V lost 9 bases and J lost 2, with 13 bases in between. In germline, CDR1 is LNHNV, CDR2 YYDKDF (reference sequence). The CDR3 consists of 13 residues. CDR3: CATRPDRNYGYTF. The CDR3, as DNA: TGTGCCACGAGGCCCGACAGAAACTATGGCTACACCTTC.

This clone was detected a few times. This sequence joins TRBV7-2 and TRBJ2-7; 10 nucleotides line up with TRBD2. This CDR3 comprises 13 residues. Trimming cost V 5 bases and J 6 bases; bases outside gene matches: 4. The germline gives CDR1 SGHTA, CDR2 FQGNSA. The CDR3: CASSPSGSSEQYF. CDR3 in DNA: TGTGCCAGCAGCCCTAGCGGGAGTAGCGAGCAGTACTTC.

The J gene is TRBJ1-2, the V gene TRBV5-6; D is possibly TRBD1 (6 bases). This CDR3 spans 16 amino acids. Germline CDR1 SGHDT, CDR2 YYEEEE. Trimming left V 6 bases short and J 3 bases short, with 21 bases between. The CDR3 DNA reads TGTGCCAGCACCCATCAGAACAGGGATTACTACTATGGCTACACCTTC. Protein product: CASTHQNRDYYYGYTF.

This clone was seen a handful of times. The chain links TRBV4-1 to TRBJ1-1; D is ambiguous. Germline assignment: CDR1 MGHRA and CDR2 YSYEKL. Trimming cost V 1 base and J 1 base, with 1 base left between them. The CDR3 sequence is 12 residues long. The CDR3 loop reads CASSQGNTEAFF. CDR3 DNA sequence: TGCGCCAGCAGCCAAGGGAACACTGAAGCTTTCTTT.

The V call is TRBV7-9, the J call TRBJ2-1; TRBD1 matches 7 bases. The CDR3 covers 14 residues. V gave up 6 bases and J gave up 6 bases; unmatched junction bases: 8. Germline V gene data show CDR1 as SEHNR and CDR2 as FQNEAQ (reference sequence). The CDR3 is CASREAGGSNEQFF. The CDR3 bases are TGTGCCAGCAGGGAGGCAGGGGGTTCCAATGAGCAGTTCTTC.

CDR3 sequence (DNA): TGTGCCAGCAGCCCCTCGGGCCTTGGGGGCTCGGCAGATACGCAGTATTTT. Protein sequence: CASSPSGLGGSADTQYF. The chain is built from TRBV21-1 and TRBJ2-3; the table calls TRBD1, which could not be checked here. TRBV21-1 is flagged as a pseudogene. The CDR3 extends over 17 amino acids.